These 11 T cell receptor beta chains came from one sample sequenced in a study of blood T cell repertoires in COVID-19. Sequencing used immunoSEQ multiplex PCR; TCRdb keeps in-frame clones, though not all of them. Here the sample spans about 240,000 clones, around 85% being singletons. The sequenced material came from PBMCs or T cells enriched from blood (not recorded which). The receptors were gathered from a woman aged 40 to 50 with acute COVID-19.

The chain recombines TRBV3-1 (or the pseudogene TRBV3-2) with TRBJ1-4, with 11 nucleotides matching TRBD1. The CDR3 length is 16 residues. V shed 7 bases and J 7 bases; nucleotides not matched to a gene: 11. Germline lookup yields CDR1 LGHDT and CDR2 YNNKEL (reference sequence). CDR3 in amino acids: CASKRTGGDSAEKLFF. The CDR3 coding sequence is TGTGCCAGCAAGCGGACAGGGGGCGACAGCGCTGAAAAACTGTTTTTT.

This clone was counted a few times. V and J are TRBV5-1 and TRBJ2-3, with D tentatively TRBD1 (6 bases). V dropped 5 bases and J dropped 4 bases, with 11 bases sitting between them. This CDR3 spans 13 amino acids. Germline-derived CDR1 and CDR2 are SGHRS and YFSETQ. CDR3 sequence reads: CASSNRVADTQYF. CDR3 nucleotides: TGCGCCAGCAGTAACAGGGTTGCAGATACGCAGTATTTT.

V usage is TRBV4-1 and J usage is TRBJ2-1, with D possibly TRBD1 on 5 matching bases. Per germline, CDR1 MGHRA and CDR2 YSYEKL. This CDR3 is 14 amino acids long. V was shortened by 4 bases and J by 4 bases, with 11 bases between the two germline ends. The CDR3: CASSRPTVYNEQFF. The CDR3 DNA reads TGCGCCAGCAGCCGCCCGACAGTTTACAATGAGCAGTTCTTC.

This rearrangement joins TRBV24-1 to TRBJ1-2; TRBD1 might be the D (5 bases). The CDR3 runs 13 residues. The V gene's germline CDR1 is KGHDR and CDR2 SFDVKD. Trimming removed 0 bases at V and 5 bases at J, with 6 bases between. The CDR3 coding sequence is TGTGCCACCAGTGATTTGCAGGGTTATGGCTACACCTTC. Its translation: CATSDLQGYGYTF.

CDR3 loop: CASSLEGVGANVLTF. As DNA, the CDR3 is TGTGCCAGCAGCTTAGAAGGGGTTGGGGCCAACGTCCTGACTTTC. The chain uses TRBV7-8 and TRBJ2-6; D is perhaps TRBD1 (5 bases). Per germline, CDR1 SGHVS and CDR2 FQNEAQ. The CDR3 is 15 amino acids. V lost 1 base and J lost 3, with 7 bases in between. Complete variable domain (other parts from reference TRBV7-8 and TRBJ2-6): GAGVSQSPRYKVAKRGQDVALRCDPISGHVSLFWYQQALGQGPEFLTYFQNEAQLDKSGLPSDRFFAERPEGSVSTLKIQRTQQEDSAVYLCASSLEGVGANVLTFGAGSRLTVL.

This rearrangement joins TRBV19 to TRBJ1-1; D is ambiguous. V was pared by 4 bases and J by 0 bases, with 6 bases between. The germline gives CDR1 LNHDA, CDR2 SQIVND (reference sequence). The CDR3 contains 13 residues. In nucleotides, the CDR3 is TGTGCCAGTAGTACACAAATGAACACTGAAGCTTTCTTT. Protein: CASSTQMNTEAFF.

The chain carries TRBV7-6 and TRBJ2-1; tentative D call: TRBD1 (6 bases). Trimming pared 0 bases from V and 5 bases from J, leaving 8 bases between. CDR1 and CDR2 from the germline V gene are SGHVS and FNYEAQ. CDR3 size: 14 residues. Here the CDR3 reads CASSLARTDNEQFF. The DNA for the CDR3 is TGTGCCAGCAGCTTAGCGAGGACAGACAATGAGCAGTTCTTC. Based on the CDR3 plus reference TRBV7-6 and TRBJ2-1, the full variable domain is GAGVSQSPRYKVTKRGQDVALRCDPISGHVSLYWYRQALGQGPEFLTYFNYEAQQDKSGLPNDRFSAERPEGSISTLTIQRTEQRDSAMYRCASSLARTDNEQFFGPGTRLTVL.

The rearrangement links TRBV5-6 to TRBJ1-2; D is ambiguous. Trimming left V 4 bases short and J 0 bases short, with 10 bases between. The CDR3 sequence is 14 residues long. CDR1 and CDR2 from the germline V gene are SGHDT and YYEEEE. CDR3 region: CASSQSGTNYGYTF. The DNA for the CDR3 is TGTGCCAGCAGCCAGAGCGGAACTAACTATGGCTACACCTTC.

The rearrangement uses TRBV3-1 (or the pseudogene TRBV3-2) and TRBJ2-7, with TRBD2 as a possible D gene (5 bases). The CDR3 has 16 residues. Germline V gene lookup returns CDR1 LGHDT and CDR2 YNNKEL (reference sequence). Deletions cut 5 bases from V and 2 bases from J, with 19 bases between. CDR3 sequence: CASSVTGSTSTYEQYF. CDR3 coding DNA: TGTGCCAGCAGCGTTACGGGGAGCACCTCTACCTACGAGCAGTACTTC.

J is TRBJ1-1 and V is TRBV7-9; 7 nucleotides match TRBD1. The CDR3 consists of 12 residues. The germline V gene has CDR1 SEHNR and CDR2 FQNEAQ (reference sequence). V was clipped by 7 bases and J by 3 bases; unmatched bases: 2. The CDR3 reads CASTQGDTEAFF. The CDR3 DNA sequence: TGTGCCAGCACCCAGGGGGACACTGAAGCTTTCTTT.

The chain joins TRBV7-8 to TRBJ2-2; 13 bases are a match to TRBD2. Germline lookup yields CDR1 SGHVS and CDR2 FQNEAQ. V was pared by 6 bases and J by 5 bases, with 12 bases of the junction left unmatched. The CDR3 consists of 18 residues. The CDR3 loop reads CASRLGLAGPRVTGELFF. CDR3 DNA sequence: TGTGCCAGCAGATTGGGACTAGCGGGACCCCGAGTGACCGGGGAGCTGTTTTTT.